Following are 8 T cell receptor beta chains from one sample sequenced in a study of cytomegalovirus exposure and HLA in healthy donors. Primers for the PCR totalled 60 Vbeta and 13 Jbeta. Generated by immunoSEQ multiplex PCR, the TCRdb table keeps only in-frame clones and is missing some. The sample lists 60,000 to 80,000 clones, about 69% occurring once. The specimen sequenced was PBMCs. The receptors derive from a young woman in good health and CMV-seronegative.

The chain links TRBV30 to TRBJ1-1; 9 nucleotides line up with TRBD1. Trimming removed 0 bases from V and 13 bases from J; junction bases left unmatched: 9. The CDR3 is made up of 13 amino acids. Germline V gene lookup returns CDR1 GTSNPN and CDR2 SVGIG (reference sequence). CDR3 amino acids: CAWSVQGQGKDFF. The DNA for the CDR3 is TGTGCCTGGAGTGTACAGGGACAGGGAAAGGATTTCTTT.

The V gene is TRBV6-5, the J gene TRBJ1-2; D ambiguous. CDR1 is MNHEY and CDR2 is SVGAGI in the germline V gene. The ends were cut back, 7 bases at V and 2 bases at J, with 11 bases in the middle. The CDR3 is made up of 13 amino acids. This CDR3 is CASKPAGNYGYTF. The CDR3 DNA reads TGTGCCAGCAAGCCCGCCGGGAACTATGGCTACACCTTC.

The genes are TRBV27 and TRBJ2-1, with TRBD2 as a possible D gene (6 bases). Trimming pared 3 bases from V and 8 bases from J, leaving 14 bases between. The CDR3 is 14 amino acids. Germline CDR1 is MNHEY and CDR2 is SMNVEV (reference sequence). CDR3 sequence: CASSFVRGSDEQFF. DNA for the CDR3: TGTGCCAGCAGTTTTGTCCGGGGGAGCGATGAGCAGTTCTTC.

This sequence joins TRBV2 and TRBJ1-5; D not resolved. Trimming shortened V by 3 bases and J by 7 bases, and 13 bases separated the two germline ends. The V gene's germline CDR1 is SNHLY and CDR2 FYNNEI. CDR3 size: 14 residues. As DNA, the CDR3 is TGTGCCAGCAGTGACCCCCCAGAGGGCCAGCCCCAGCATTTT. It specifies CASSDPPEGQPQHF.

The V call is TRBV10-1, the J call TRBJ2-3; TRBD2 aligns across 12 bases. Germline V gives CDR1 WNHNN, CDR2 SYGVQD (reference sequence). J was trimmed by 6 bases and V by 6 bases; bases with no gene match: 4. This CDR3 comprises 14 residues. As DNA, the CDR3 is TGCGCCAGCAGCCCTAGCGGGAGGGCCGATACGCAGTATTTT. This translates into CASSPSGRADTQYF.

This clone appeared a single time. CDR3 sequence: CASSIRGRTSRGNTIYF. The CDR3 DNA reads TGTGCCAGTAGTATCCGAGGGCGCACCTCGCGAGGAAACACCATATATTTT. The gene calls are TRBV19 and TRBJ1-3; D call uncertain. V lost 3 bases and J 4 bases, leaving 19 bases between the germline ends. Germline CDR1 is LNHDA and CDR2 is SQIVND (reference sequence). CDR3 length: 17 amino acids. Supplemented by reference TRBV19 and TRBJ1-3, the full variable domain reads DGGITQSPKYLFRKEGQNVTLSCEQNLNHDAMYWYRQDPGQGLRLIYYSQIVNDFQKGDIAEGYSVSREKKESFPLTVTSAQKNPTAFYLCASSIRGRTSRGNTIYFGEGSWLTVV.

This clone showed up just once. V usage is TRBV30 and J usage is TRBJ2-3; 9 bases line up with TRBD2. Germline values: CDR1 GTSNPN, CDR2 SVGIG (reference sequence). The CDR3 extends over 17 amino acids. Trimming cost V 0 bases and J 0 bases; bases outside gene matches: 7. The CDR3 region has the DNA TGTGCCTGGAGTGTACGGCGGGGGGGGCCTAGCACAGATACGCAGTATTTT. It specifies CAWSVRRGGPSTDTQYF.

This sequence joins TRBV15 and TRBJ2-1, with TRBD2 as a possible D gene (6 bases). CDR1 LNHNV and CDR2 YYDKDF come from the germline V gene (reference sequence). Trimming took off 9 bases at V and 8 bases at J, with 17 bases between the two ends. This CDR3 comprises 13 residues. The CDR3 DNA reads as TGTGCCACTAAACCCAGGGACTTCGATGAGCAGTTCTTC. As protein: CATKPRDFDEQFF.